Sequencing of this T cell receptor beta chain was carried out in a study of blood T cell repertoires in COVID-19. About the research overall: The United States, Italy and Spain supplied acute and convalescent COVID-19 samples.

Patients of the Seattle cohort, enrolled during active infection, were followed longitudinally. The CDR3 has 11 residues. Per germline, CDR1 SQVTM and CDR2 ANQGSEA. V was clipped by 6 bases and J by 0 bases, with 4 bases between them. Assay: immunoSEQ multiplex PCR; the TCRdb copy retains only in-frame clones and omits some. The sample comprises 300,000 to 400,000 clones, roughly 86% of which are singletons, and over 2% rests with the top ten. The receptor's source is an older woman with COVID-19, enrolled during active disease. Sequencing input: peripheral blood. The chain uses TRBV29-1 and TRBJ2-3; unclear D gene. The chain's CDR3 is CSVESTDTQYF. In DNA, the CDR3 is TGCAGCGTCGAGAGCACAGATACGCAGTATTTT.